This T cell receptor (beta chain) was observed in a study of CD8 T cells in ankylosing spondylitis. Study-wide points: Disease-linked clones were found to be CD8+ and relatively rare in peripheral blood. There was a TCR beta motif, made of several highly homologous variants, that appeared characteristic of ankylosing spondylitis blood. Some of the motif variants had earlier been found in reactive arthritis patients' fluid and blood. Reported data indicate significant enrichment of disease-linked clones within matched ankylosing spondylitis synovial fluid.

This CDR3 region has 13 residues. Trimming cost V 4 bases and J 3 bases, with 10 bases left between them. Germline CDR1 SQVTM, CDR2 ANQGSEA. As the method for making TCR beta libraries, quantitative 5'-RACE with molecular barcodes was used. A single record per CDR3 protein comes from TCRdb applying MiXCR to the 5' RACE reads. The sample shows 350,000 to 450,000 distinct CDR3 sequences, more than 25% of them seen only once. This clonotype occurred a few times. The antigen is unknown. This TCR came from a male donor with ankylosing spondylitis. This chain links TRBV29-1 with TRBJ2-1; D call uncertain. Sequences were obtained from blood, either unsorted or a sorted T cell fraction (not recorded which). CDR3 residues: CSVVGRFYNEQFF. For the CDR3, the DNA is TGCAGCGTTGTGGGAAGGTTCTACAATGAGCAGTTCTTC.